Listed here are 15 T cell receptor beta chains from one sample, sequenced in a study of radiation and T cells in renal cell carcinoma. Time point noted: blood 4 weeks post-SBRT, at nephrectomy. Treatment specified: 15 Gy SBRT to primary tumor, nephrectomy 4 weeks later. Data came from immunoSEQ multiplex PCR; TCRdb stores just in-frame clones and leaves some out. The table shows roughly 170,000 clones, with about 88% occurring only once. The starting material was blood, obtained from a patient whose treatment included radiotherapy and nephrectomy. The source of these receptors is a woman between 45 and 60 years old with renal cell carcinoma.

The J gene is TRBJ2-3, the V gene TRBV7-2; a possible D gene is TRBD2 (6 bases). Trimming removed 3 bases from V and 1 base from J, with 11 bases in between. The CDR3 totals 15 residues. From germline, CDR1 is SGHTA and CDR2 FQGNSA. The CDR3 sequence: CASSFAGGGTDTQYF. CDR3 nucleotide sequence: TGTGCCAGCAGCTTTGCTGGCGGGGGCACAGATACGCAGTATTTT.

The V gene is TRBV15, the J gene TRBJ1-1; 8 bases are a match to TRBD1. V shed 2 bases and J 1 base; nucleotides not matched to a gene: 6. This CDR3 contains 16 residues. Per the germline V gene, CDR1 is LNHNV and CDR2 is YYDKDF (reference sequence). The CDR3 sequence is CATSRWGQVSNTEAFF. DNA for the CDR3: TGTGCCACCAGCAGATGGGGACAGGTCTCGAACACTGAAGCTTTCTTT. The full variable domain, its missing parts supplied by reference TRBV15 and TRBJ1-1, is DAMVIQNPRYQVTQFGKPVTLSCSQTLNHNVMYWYQQKSSQAPKLLFHYYDKDFNNEADTPDNFQSRRPNTSFCFLDIRSPGLGDTAMYLCATSRWGQVSNTEAFFGQGTRLTVV.

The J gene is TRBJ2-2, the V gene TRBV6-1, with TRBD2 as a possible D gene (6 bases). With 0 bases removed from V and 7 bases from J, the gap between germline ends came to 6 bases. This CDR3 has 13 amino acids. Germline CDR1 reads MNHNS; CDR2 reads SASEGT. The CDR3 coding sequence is TGTGCCAGCAGTGAAGCGCGGGACGGGGAGCTGTTTTTT. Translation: CASSEARDGELFF.

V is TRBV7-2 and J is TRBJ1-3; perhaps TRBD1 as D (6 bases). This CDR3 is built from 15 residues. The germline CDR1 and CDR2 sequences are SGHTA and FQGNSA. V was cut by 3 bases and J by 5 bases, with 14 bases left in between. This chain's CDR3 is CASSLGAGWRNTIYF. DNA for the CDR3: TGTGCCAGCAGCTTGGGGGCAGGGTGGCGAAACACCATATATTTT.

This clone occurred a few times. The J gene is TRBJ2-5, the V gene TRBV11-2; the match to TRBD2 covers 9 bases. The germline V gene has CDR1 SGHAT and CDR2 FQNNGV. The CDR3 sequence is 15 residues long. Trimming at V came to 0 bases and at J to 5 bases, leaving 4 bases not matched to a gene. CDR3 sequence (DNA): TGTGCCAGCAGCTTAGAACTAGCGGGTTGGGAGACCCAGTACTTC. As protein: CASSLELAGWETQYF.

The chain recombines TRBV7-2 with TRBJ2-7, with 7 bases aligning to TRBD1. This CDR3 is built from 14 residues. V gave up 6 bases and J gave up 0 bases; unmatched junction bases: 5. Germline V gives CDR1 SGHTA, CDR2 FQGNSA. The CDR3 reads CASRPGQSSYEQYF. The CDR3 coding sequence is TGTGCCAGCAGACCGGGACAGAGCTCCTACGAGCAGTACTTC.

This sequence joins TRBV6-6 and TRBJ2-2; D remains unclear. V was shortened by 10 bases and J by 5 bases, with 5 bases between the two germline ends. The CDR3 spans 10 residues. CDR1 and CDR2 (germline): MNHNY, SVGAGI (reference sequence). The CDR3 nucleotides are TGTGCCAACTGTACCGGGGAGCTGTTTTTT. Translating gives CANCTGELFF.

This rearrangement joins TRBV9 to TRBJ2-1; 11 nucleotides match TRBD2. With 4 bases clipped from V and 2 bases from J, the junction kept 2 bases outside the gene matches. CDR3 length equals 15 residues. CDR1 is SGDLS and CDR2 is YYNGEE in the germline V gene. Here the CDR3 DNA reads TGTGCCAGCAGCTTAGCGGGGGGGCCCTACAATGAGCAGTTCTTC. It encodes CASSLAGGPYNEQFF.

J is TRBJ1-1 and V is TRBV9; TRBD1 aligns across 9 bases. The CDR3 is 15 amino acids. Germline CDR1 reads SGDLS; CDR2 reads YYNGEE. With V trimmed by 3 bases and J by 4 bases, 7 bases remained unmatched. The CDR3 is CASSARDRVGTEAFF. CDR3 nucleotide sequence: TGTGCCAGCAGCGCCCGGGACAGGGTCGGCACTGAAGCTTTCTTT. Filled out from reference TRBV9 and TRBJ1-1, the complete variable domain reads DSGVTQTPKHLITATGQRVTLRCSPRSGDLSVYWYQQSLDQGLQFLIQYYNGEERAKGNILERFSAQQFPDLHSELNLSSLELGDSALYFCASSARDRVGTEAFFGQGTRLTVV.

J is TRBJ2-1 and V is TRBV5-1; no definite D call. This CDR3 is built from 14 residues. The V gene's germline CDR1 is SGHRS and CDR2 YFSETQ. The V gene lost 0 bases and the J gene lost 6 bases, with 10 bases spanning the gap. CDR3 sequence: CASSLAVGGNEQFF. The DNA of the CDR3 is TGCGCCAGCAGCTTGGCCGTGGGTGGCAATGAGCAGTTCTTC.

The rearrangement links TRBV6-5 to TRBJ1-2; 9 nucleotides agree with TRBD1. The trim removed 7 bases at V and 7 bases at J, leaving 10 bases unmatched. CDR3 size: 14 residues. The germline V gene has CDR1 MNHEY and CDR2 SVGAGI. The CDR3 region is CASKDWTGEGGYTF. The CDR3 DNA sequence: TGTGCCAGCAAGGATTGGACAGGGGAGGGTGGCTACACCTTC.

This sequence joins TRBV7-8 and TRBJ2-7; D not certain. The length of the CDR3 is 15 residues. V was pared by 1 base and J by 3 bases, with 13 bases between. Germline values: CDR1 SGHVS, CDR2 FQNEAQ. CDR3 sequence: CASSLEAAGYYEQYF. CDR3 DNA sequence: TGTGCCAGCAGCTTAGAAGCCGCAGGTTACTACGAGCAGTACTTC.

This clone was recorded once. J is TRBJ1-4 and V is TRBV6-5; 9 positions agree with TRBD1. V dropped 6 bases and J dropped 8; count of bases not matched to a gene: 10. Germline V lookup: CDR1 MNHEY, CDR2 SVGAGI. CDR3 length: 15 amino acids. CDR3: CASRSLGTGKEKLFF. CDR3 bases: TGTGCCAGCAGGTCCCTTGGGACAGGGAAAGAAAAACTGTTTTTT.

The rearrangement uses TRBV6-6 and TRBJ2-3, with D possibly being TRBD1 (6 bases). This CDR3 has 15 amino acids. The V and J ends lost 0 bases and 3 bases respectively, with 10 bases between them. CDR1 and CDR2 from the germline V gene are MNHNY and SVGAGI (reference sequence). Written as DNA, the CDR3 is TGTGCCAGCAGTTACTCGCCAGGGGAGACAGATACGCAGTATTTT. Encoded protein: CASSYSPGETDTQYF.

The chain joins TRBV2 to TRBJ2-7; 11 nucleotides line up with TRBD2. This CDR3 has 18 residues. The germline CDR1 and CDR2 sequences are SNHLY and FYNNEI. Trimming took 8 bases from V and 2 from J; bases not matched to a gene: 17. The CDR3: CASSWDSSRLAGTYEQYF. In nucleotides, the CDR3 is TGTGCCAGCTCCTGGGATAGCTCCCGACTAGCGGGGACCTACGAGCAGTACTTC.